This entry concerns a single T cell receptor beta chain. Its antigen is unknown. The entry originates in a study of T cell responses to AZD1222 COVID-19 vaccine. Study-level results: Dominant at 160-218 and 743-854, vaccine-associated CD4 TCRs also spanned spike. Donor demographics were predominantly white British with a female majority; clonal diversity may be underestimated. Sampled repertoires all dated from after the peak T cell response. At baseline, just six AZD1222 recipients tested seropositive.

Germline V lookup: CDR1 GTSNPN, CDR2 SVGIG (reference sequence). V lost 4 bases, J lost 2 bases, and 9 bases lay in between. This CDR3 is built from 12 residues. The assay was immunoSEQ multiplex PCR, and TCRdb's table has in-frame clones only and misses some. The repertoire has about 160,000 clones, 94% of them found once; the top ten carry 5.1%. This specimen consisted of peripheral blood, obtained 28 days after the second AZD1222 dose. The chain carries TRBV30 and TRBJ2-7; the D is unclear. This clonotype was obtained from an adult who received the AZD1222 COVID-19 vaccine. CDR3 loop: CAWTGSAYEQYF. In DNA, the CDR3 is TGTGCCTGGACAGGTTCTGCCTACGAGCAGTACTTC.